The clone carrying this TCR beta chain was found a few times. Its antigen remains unknown. The DNA ends 3 residues before the CDR3 does, and the rest of the CDR3 is filled in from the germline J gene. V lost 2 bases and J lost 4, with 11 bases in between. The CDR3 contains 14 residues. Germline V gene data show CDR1 as SGHTA and CDR2 as FQGNSA. This sample is drawn from a study of T cell clonality in common variable immunodeficiency. Overall study results and limits: Reportedly, TCR beta sequences from common variable immunodeficiency showed fewer deletions and N-nucleotide insertions.

The protocol was immunoSEQ multiplex PCR, while the TCRdb copy is restricted to in-frame clones and leaves out a portion. The data show some 27,000 clones, none appearing only once, with just over 3% held by the ten largest. The sequence was collected from a human donor with common variable immunodeficiency. The chain uses TRBV7-2 and TRBJ1-1; D is unclear. Sequencing used peripheral blood mononuclear cells. The CDR3 DNA, read in part, is TGTGCCAGCAGCTTACGGTCTACTGGCACTGAA. The encoded protein is CASSLRSTGTE. The complete CDR3 sequence is CASSLRSTGTEAFF.